This T cell receptor (beta chain) originates from a study of cytomegalovirus exposure and HLA in healthy donors. Study overall: Most donors, 70% to 85% of approximately 400 genotyped, fell in the Caucasian-associated ancestry cluster.

Primers: 60 Vbeta forward and 13 Jbeta reverse. The protocol was immunoSEQ multiplex PCR, while the TCRdb copy is restricted to in-frame clones and leaves out a portion. The sample lists around 140,000 clones, over 60% occurring once. The CDR3 runs 15 residues. V gave up 0 bases and J gave up 7 bases, with 15 bases separating them. The germline V gene has CDR1 MNHEY and CDR2 SVGAGI. Study-level findings and limits: In a later analysis, productive TCRs from donors in an Asian-associated ancestry cluster reportedly carried fewer N-insertions than the cohort mean. TCR beta V segments were, for the most part, productive about 87% or about 30% of the time in an earlier analysis. Immune exposure information available was restricted to CMV serostatus.

As for this clone: The antigen remains unidentified.

The sequence was obtained from a man aged 35 to 55 in good health and CMV-seronegative. The chain uses TRBV6-5 and TRBJ2-5, with a possible D match to TRBD1 (5 bases). Sequenced: PBMCs. CDR3 in DNA: TGTGCCAGCAGTTACTCGAGTCAGGGCGCGCGGACCCAGTACTTC. It yields the protein CASSYSSQGARTQYF.